This TCR beta chain was captured by sequencing in a study of OX40 agonist ivuxolimab in advanced cancers. This clone was seen just once. Germline V lookup: CDR1 SGHVS, CDR2 FQNEAQ. V lost 5 bases and J lost 4; bases outside the gene matches: 10. The CDR3 has 15 residues. Assay: immunoSEQ multiplex PCR; the TCRdb copy retains only in-frame clones and omits some. The sample records approximately 70,000 clones, about 88% being singletons. This sample comprised CD4+ or CD8+ T cells sorted from blood, obtained in a trial of the OX40 agonist ivuxolimab. The J gene is TRBJ1-2, the V gene TRBV7-8; 7 bases agree with TRBD1. This clonotype was sampled from an adult with an advanced solid tumor such as melanoma, head and neck, liver or kidney cancer. CDR3 nucleotides: TGTGCCAGCAGCCGCGGGCCTTCAGGGGGCTATGGCTACACCTTC. It specifies CASSRGPSGGYGYTF.